The clone carrying this TCR beta chain has at least ten counts. Antigen: not known. The lymph nodes were axillary draining lymph nodes from breast cancer patients. In TCRdb, the multiplex PCR reads were re-called with MiXCR into one record per CDR3 protein. This sample yields some 100,000 distinct CDR3 sequences, of which around 20% are seen a single time; around 1.3% belongs to the top ten. These data are taken from a study of breast tumors, draining lymph nodes, adjacent tissues. Study outcomes and limitations: Luminal-like breast cancer showed significantly higher tumor–nontumor repertoire similarity than basal-like. Tumor TCR diversity was below lymph nodes but above nontumor tissue. Tumor T cell lymph node origin was a supported hypothesis, not proven. The data were judged consistent with most tumor T cells coming from lymph node and expanding in tumor.

The material sequenced was axillary lymph node tissue. This receptor was identified in a female donor with breast cancer. Some clones in this sample may be carry-over from other donors' samples.

Written as DNA, the CDR3 is TGTGCCAGTAGTATAGATCCTCGGACAGGGGGCAATGAGCAGTTCTTC. Protein sequence: CASSIDPRTGGNEQFF. The chain joins TRBV19 to TRBJ2-1; 10 bases agree with TRBD1. This CDR3 contains 16 residues. The junction had 5 bases not matched to a gene; V was cut back by 0 bases and J by 6 bases. Germline loops: CDR1 LNHDA, CDR2 SQIVND (reference sequence).